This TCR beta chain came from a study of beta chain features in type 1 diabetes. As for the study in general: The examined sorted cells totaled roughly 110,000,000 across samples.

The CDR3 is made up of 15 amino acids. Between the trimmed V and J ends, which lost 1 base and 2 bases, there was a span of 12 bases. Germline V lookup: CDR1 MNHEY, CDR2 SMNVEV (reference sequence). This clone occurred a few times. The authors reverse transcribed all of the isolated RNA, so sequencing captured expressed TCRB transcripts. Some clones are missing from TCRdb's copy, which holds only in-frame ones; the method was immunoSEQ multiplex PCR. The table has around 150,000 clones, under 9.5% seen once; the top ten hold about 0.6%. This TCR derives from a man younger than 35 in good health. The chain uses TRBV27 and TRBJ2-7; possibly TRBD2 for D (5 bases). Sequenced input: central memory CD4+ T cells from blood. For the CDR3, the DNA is TGTGCCAGCAGTTTATTAGGCCCGGGAACCTACGAGCAGTACTTC. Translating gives CASSLLGPGTYEQYF.